This T cell receptor beta chain was retrieved from a study of OX40 agonist ivuxolimab in advanced cancers. Overall study context: Earlier anti-PD-1, anti-PD-L1 or anti-CTLA-4 therapy was permitted; under 50% had received some.

Measured with immunoSEQ multiplex PCR; TCRdb has only the in-frame clones, and not every one. The sample has roughly 26,000 clones, over 60% seen once; the top ten hold about 15%. Trimming removed 6 bases from V and 1 base from J; junction bases left unmatched: 6. The V gene's germline CDR1 is MNHEY and CDR2 SMNVEV (reference sequence). The CDR3 contains 15 residues. The sample consisted of CD4+ or CD8+ T cells sorted from blood, taken in a trial of the OX40 agonist ivuxolimab. The TCR comes from an adult with an advanced solid tumor such as melanoma, head and neck, liver or kidney cancer. The chain uses TRBV27 and TRBJ1-2; 9 positions match TRBD1. DNA for the CDR3: TGTGCCAGCAGCCCCGGGACAGGGAATAACTATGGCTACACCTTC. Protein product: CASSPGTGNNYGYTF.